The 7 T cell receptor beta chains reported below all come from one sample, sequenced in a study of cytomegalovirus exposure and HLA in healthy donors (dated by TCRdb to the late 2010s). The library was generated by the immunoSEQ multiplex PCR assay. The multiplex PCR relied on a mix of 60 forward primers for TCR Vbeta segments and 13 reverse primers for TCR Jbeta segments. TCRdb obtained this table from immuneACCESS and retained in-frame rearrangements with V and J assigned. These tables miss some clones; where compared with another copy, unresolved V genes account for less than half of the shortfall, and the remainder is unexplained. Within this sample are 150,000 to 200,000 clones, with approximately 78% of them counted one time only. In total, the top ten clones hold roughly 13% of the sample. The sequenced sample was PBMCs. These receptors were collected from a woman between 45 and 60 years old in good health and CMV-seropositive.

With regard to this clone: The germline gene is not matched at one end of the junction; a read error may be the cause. In DNA, the CDR3 is TGTTCCAGCCCCCCGGGTTTCTGGGACAGGGCCGAAAAAAATTACGAGCAGTACTTC. This gives the protein CSSPPGFWDRAEKNYEQYF. The rearrangement uses TRBV7-9 and TRBJ2-7; 9 nucleotides line up with TRBD1. Germline lookup yields CDR1 SEHNR and CDR2 FQNEAQ (reference sequence). The CDR3 spans 19 residues.

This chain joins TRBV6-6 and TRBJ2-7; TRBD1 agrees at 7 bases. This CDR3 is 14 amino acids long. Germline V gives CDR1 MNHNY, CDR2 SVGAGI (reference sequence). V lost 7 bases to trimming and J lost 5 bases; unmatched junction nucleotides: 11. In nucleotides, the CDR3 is TGTGCCAGCAATCCGACAGGGATGGAGAACGAGCAGTACTTC. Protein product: CASNPTGMENEQYF.

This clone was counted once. The CDR3 DNA reads TGTGCCAGCAGCTTGGATCGGGGCAGGGAGGGATACTCACCCCTCCACTTT. Protein product: CASSLDRGREGYSPLHF. The chain carries TRBV5-4 and TRBJ1-6; tentative D call: TRBD1 (5 bases). Trimming stripped 0 bases from V and 10 bases from J, with 20 bases between. Looked up from germline, CDR1 is SGHNT and CDR2 is YYREEE (reference sequence). CDR3 size: 17 residues.

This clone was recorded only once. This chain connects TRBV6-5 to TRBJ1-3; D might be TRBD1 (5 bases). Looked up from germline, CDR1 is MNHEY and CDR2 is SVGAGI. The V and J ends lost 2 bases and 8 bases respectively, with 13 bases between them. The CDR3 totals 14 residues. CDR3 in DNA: TGTGCCAGCAGTTACCGGGAGAGGGGAGACACCATATATTTT. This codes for CASSYRERGDTIYF.

CDR3 loop: CASSLSGGAFGEQFF. CDR3 DNA: TGTGCCAGCAGTTTGAGCGGGGGGGCCTTCGGTGAGCAGTTCTTC. The chain is built from TRBV6-6 and TRBJ2-1, with 10 bases that match TRBD2. There are 15 residues in the CDR3. Germline V gives CDR1 MNHNY, CDR2 SVGAGI (reference sequence). Trimming cost V 4 bases and J 9 bases; bases outside gene matches: 9.

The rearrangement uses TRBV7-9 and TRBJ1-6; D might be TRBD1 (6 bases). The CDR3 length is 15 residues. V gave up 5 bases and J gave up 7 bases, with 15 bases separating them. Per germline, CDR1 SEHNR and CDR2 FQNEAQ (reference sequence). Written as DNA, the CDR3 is TGTGCCAGCAGCGCAGACGGGACACCGAATTCACCCCTCCACTTT. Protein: CASSADGTPNSPLHF. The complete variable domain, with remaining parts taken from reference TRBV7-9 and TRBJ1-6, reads DTGVSQNPRHKITKRGQNVTFRCDPISEHNRLYWYRQTLGQGPEFLTYFQNEAQLEKSRLLSDRFSAERPKGSFSTLEIQRTEQGDSAMYLCASSADGTPNSPLHFGNGTRLTVT.

The DNA of the CDR3 is TGCGCCAGCAGCCAATTACTGGGGGGTACGCAGTATTTT. This encodes CASSQLLGGTQYF. This chain uses TRBV4-1 with TRBJ2-3; tentatively, D is TRBD2 (6 bases). V was shortened by 2 bases and J by 8 bases, with 11 bases between the two germline ends. The CDR3 length is 13 residues. CDR1 is MGHRA and CDR2 is YSYEKL in the germline V gene.